The T cell receptor (beta chain) described here comes from a study of technical replicates of blood from several donors. Assay: immunoSEQ multiplex PCR; the TCRdb copy retains only in-frame clones and omits some. The repertoire has roughly 100,000 clones, roughly 95% of them found once; the top ten carry 0.21%. The source material was T cells isolated from PBMCs. This clonotype was sampled from a human donor in good health.

The DNA for the CDR3 is TGTGCCAGCAGTCCTGGGCATGGAACTGAAGCTTTCTTT. It codes for CASSPGHGTEAFF. This sequence joins TRBV7-3 and TRBJ1-1; D is unclear. Looked up from germline, CDR1 is SGHTA and CDR2 is FQGTGA. The V end was cut by 6 bases, the J end by 5 bases, with 13 bases between. The CDR3 covers 13 residues.